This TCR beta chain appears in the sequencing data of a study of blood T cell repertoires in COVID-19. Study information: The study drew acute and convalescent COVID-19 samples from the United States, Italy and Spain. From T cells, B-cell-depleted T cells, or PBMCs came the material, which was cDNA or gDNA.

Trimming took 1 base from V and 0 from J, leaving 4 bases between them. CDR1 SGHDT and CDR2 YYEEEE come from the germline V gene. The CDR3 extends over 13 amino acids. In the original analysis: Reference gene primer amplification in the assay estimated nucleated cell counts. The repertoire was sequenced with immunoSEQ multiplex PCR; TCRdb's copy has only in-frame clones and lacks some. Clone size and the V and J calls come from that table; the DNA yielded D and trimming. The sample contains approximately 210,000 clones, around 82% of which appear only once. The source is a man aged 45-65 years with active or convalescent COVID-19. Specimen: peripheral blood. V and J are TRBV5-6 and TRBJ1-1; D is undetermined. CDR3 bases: TGTGCCAGCAGCTTGACATTGAACACTGAAGCTTTCTTT. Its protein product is CASSLTLNTEAFF.